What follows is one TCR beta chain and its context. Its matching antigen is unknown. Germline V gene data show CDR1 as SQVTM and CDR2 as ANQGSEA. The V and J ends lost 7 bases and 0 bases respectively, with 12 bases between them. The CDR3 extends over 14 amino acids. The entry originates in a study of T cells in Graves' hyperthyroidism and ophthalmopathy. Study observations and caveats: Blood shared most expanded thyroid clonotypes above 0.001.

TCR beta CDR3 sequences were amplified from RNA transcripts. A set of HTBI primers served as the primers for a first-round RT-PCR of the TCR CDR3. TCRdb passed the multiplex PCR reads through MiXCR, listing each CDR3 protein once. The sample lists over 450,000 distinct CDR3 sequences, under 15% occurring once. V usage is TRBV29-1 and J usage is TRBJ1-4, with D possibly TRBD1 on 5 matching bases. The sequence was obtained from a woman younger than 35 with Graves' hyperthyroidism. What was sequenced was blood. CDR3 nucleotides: TGCAGCGCTACAGGTGGACCAACTAATGAAAAACTGTTTTTT. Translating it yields CSATGGPTNEKLFF. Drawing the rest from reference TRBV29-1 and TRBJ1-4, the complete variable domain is SAVISQKPSRDICQRGTSLTIQCQVDSQVTMMFWYRQQPGQSLTLIATANQGSEATYESGFVIDKFPISRPNLTFSTLTVSNMSPEDSSIYLCSATGGPTNEKLFFGSGTQLSVL.